The rows below give T cell receptor beta chains drawn from one sample of a study of T cells in Graves' hyperthyroidism and ophthalmopathy. TCRdb re-called the multiplex PCR reads with MiXCR, one entry per CDR3 protein. The repertoire holds some 580,000 distinct CDR3 sequences, with approximately 15% as singletons. Input material: blood. The receptors originated from a woman between 40 and 50 years old with Graves' ophthalmopathy. Each CDR3 is given with its conserved first and last residue.

V | CDR3
TRBV11-2 | CASSLDRDTDTQYF
TRBV6-2/TRBV6-3 | CASSYLDRGSTEAFF
TRBV28 | CASSFLAGGEQYF
TRBV28 | CASSLGRGPYTGELFF
TRBV30 | CAWSVLPIAGGIYNEQFF
TRBV7-9 | CASSPDGHRSTEAFF
TRBV6-1 | CASSEATSGSYEQYF
TRBV19 | CASSINTGGNQPQHF
TRBV6-1 | CASRPPFGGGTEAFF
TRBV7-9 | CASSQTSGSVSGELFF
TRBV30 | CAWSDWDWDYTF
TRBV28 | CASSPVAGGPSDEQFF
TRBV7-9 | CASSLVAQTLRPNEQFF
TRBV9 | CASSVGTVFGNTIYF
TRBV20-1 | CSARDHRGLGEAFF
TRBV27 | CASSHRGSNQPQHF
TRBV6-1 | CASSEGTGKDQPQHF